The sequence of this T cell receptor (beta chain) was determined in a study of T-cell reconstitution after alpha-beta-depleted transplantation in children. This clonotype turned up a few times. Germline-derived CDR1 and CDR2 are SGHRS and YFSETQ. This CDR3 is built from 14 residues. V was shortened by 0 bases and J by 6 bases, with 13 bases between the two germline ends. Unique molecular identifiers featured in how the TCRbeta library was prepared. TCRdb reprocessed the PCR reads via MiXCR and lists one record per CDR3 protein. The data hold about 610,000 distinct CDR3 sequences, with about 10% observed a single time.

V and J are TRBV5-1 and TRBJ2-7, with D unclear. The source material was PBMCs from the stem cell graft donor, sampled from the stem cell graft. This clonotype was obtained from a human donor who donated a stem cell graft to a child with acute myeloid leukemia. The CDR3 spells CASSLGVITGEQYF. The CDR3 DNA sequence: TGCGCCAGCAGCTTGGGAGTAATTACGGGCGAGCAGTACTTC.